The 23 T cell receptor beta chains below were found in one sample sequenced in a study of T cells in Graves' hyperthyroidism and ophthalmopathy. Template material for amplifying TCR beta CDR3 regions consisted of RNA transcripts. In the first-round RT-PCR of the TCR CDR3, the HTBI primer set was used. A single record per CDR3 protein comes from TCRdb applying MiXCR to the multiplex PCR reads. This table has under 350,000 distinct CDR3 sequences, 15% to 20% appearing once. Sequencing was performed on blood. These receptors all come from a woman between 45 and 60 years old with Graves' hyperthyroidism.

The rearrangement links TRBV10-1 to TRBJ2-3; TRBD1 aligns across 8 bases. The germline gives CDR1 WNHNN, CDR2 SYGVQD (reference sequence). This CDR3 is built from 15 residues. The junction had 5 bases not matched to a gene; V was cut back by 2 bases and J by 4 bases. The CDR3 spells CASSEGQGISDTQYF. In DNA, the CDR3 is TGCGCCAGCAGTGAGGGACAGGGTATCTCAGATACGCAGTATTTT.

The chain couples TRBV20-1 to TRBJ2-1, with D maybe TRBD2 (6 bases). V lost 0 bases and J lost 0, with 15 bases in between. CDR1 DFQATT and CDR2 SNEGSKA come from the germline V gene (reference sequence). This CDR3 has 17 amino acids. The CDR3: CSARDQERGTSYNEQFF. The CDR3 nucleotides are TGCAGTGCTAGAGATCAGGAACGGGGGACCTCCTACAATGAGCAGTTCTTC.

This clonotype was counted ten times or more. V usage is TRBV20-1 and J usage is TRBJ2-7, with unresolved D. The CDR3 contains 10 residues. V was cut by 4 bases and J by 6 bases, with 7 bases left in between. In germline, CDR1 is DFQATT, CDR2 SNEGSKA (reference sequence). The CDR3 loop is CSATRGEQYF. The DNA for the CDR3 is TGCAGTGCTACGCGCGGCGAGCAGTACTTC.

V gene TRBV6-5 combines with J gene TRBJ2-3, with a weak D call TRBD1 (6 bases). V gave up 1 base and J gave up 2 bases, with 10 bases separating them. Germline CDR1 MNHEY, CDR2 SVGAGI. This CDR3 is 15 amino acids long. The DNA of the CDR3 is TGTGCCAGCAGTTACTTGTCAGGGGTCACAGATACGCAGTATTTT. Protein product: CASSYLSGVTDTQYF.

The chain employs TRBV10-3 and TRBJ2-1, with D unclear. There are 14 residues in the CDR3. Trimming removed 11 bases at V and 2 bases at J, with 16 bases between. Looked up from germline, CDR1 is ENHRY and CDR2 is SYGVKD. The DNA for the CDR3 is TGTGCCGCAGGATTGCAGCAGGCCTACAATGAGCAGTTCTTC. Translating gives CAAGLQQAYNEQFF.

The chain employs TRBV19 and TRBJ1-2; D may be TRBD1 (6 bases). Germline CDR1 is LNHDA and CDR2 is SQIVND (reference sequence). Between the trimmed V and J ends, which lost 4 bases and 10 bases, there was a span of 16 bases. CDR3 length: 13 amino acids. This chain's CDR3 is CASSKSGDLVYTF. As DNA, the CDR3 is TGTGCCAGTAGTAAGTCAGGGGATTTAGTCTACACCTTC.

Many counts were recorded for this clonotype. The gene calls are TRBV3-1 and TRBJ1-2; possible D gene TRBD1, 5 bases. This CDR3 comprises 11 residues. V gave up 0 bases and J gave up 13 bases, with 9 bases separating them. Per the germline V gene, CDR1 is LGHDT and CDR2 is YNNKEL (reference sequence). In DNA form, the CDR3 reads TGTGCCAGCAGCCAAGATCTGGACATCACCTTC. Translating it yields CASSQDLDITF.

This clonotype was seen a handful of times. The J gene is TRBJ2-7, the V gene TRBV6-1; D is uncertain. The CDR3 covers 14 residues. The V gene's germline CDR1 is MNHNS and CDR2 SASEGT. V shed 3 bases and J shed 5 bases, with 14 bases lying between them. CDR3 in DNA: TGTGCCAGCAGTGAGTCAACTGATCGAGACGAGCAGTACTTC. Translated: CASSESTDRDEQYF.

There are many counts of this clonotype. The rearrangement joins TRBV28 to TRBJ2-7; 12 bases are shared with TRBD2. The V and J ends lost 5 bases and 5 bases, in that order; junction bases with no gene match: 7. CDR1 is MDHEN, CDR2 SYDVKM, per germline. This CDR3 region has 15 residues. As DNA, the CDR3 is TGTGCCAGCAGTCTTCTAGCGGGAGGGCCAAACGAGCAGTACTTC. Its protein is CASSLLAGGPNEQYF. The entire variable domain, with the rest obtained from reference TRBV28 and TRBJ2-7, is as follows: DVKVTQSSRYLVKRTGEKVFLECVQDMDHENMFWYRQDPGLGLRLIYFSYDVKMKEKGDIPEGYSVSREKKERFSLILESASTNQTSMYLCASSLLAGGPNEQYFGPGTRLTVT.

This clonotype turned up a few times. This rearrangement joins TRBV20-1 to TRBJ1-3; D gene uncertain. V shed 3 bases and J shed 0 bases, with 15 bases lying between them. Germline assignment: CDR1 DFQATT and CDR2 SNEGSKA (reference sequence). CDR3 length: 16 residues. This chain's CDR3 is CSASTTTGFSGNTIYF. The DNA of the CDR3 is TGCAGTGCTAGCACCACGACCGGGTTCTCTGGAAACACCATATATTTT.

This clonotype has a handful of counts. The genes are TRBV2 and TRBJ2-7; 8 bases agree with TRBD2. Germline CDR1 is SNHLY and CDR2 is FYNNEI. The V segment lost 6 bases and the J segment 5 bases; nucleotides outside the gene matches: 3. The CDR3 spans 12 residues. The CDR3 sequence is CASRGAGDEQYV. The CDR3 region has the DNA TGTGCCAGCAGGGGAGCGGGGGACGAGCAGTACGTC.

This clonotype turned up a few times. The genes are TRBV2 and TRBJ2-2, with D unresolved. The length of the CDR3 is 13 residues. V dropped 6 bases and J dropped 6 bases, with 11 bases sitting between them. The V gene's germline CDR1 is SNHLY and CDR2 FYNNEI. This CDR3 reads CASRLRPAGELFF. In nucleotides, the CDR3 is TGTGCCAGCAGGTTACGCCCGGCCGGGGAGCTGTTTTTT.

This clonotype was seen ten or more times. The V and J genes are TRBV12-3 or TRBV12-4 and TRBJ1-6; tentative D call: TRBD1 (5 bases). V dropped 7 bases and J dropped 4 bases, with 11 bases sitting between them. This CDR3 spans 14 amino acids. The CDR3 loop reads CASTQGGYNSPLHF. The CDR3 DNA follows: TGTGCCAGCACCCAGGGTGGTTATAATTCACCCCTCCACTTT.

This clonotype was observed many times. V and J are TRBV5-1 and TRBJ2-1; 14 positions match TRBD2. V dropped 3 bases and J dropped 4; count of bases not matched to a gene: 6. The CDR3 totals 17 residues. Germline CDR1 is SGHRS and CDR2 is YFSETQ. The CDR3: CASSWTSGGISYNEQFF. The CDR3 DNA sequence: TGCGCCAGCAGCTGGACTAGCGGGGGGATATCTTACAATGAGCAGTTCTTC.

Comment on this clonotype: A much larger clone is a single base away; this may be a read error. The CDR3 DNA is TGTGCCAGCCCTGGCGGGTCGTCAGATACGCAGTATTTT. Translating gives CASPGGSSDTQYF. The chain has TRBV2 and TRBJ2-3, with a weak D call TRBD2 (5 bases). The CDR3 runs to 13 residues. V dropped 8 bases and J dropped 4 bases, with 13 bases sitting between them. CDR1 is SNHLY, CDR2 FYNNEI, per germline.

In this sample, this clonotype turned up many times. This chain links TRBV7-2 with TRBJ2-1, with TRBD2 matching 9 bases. Germline V gene data show CDR1 as SGHTA and CDR2 as FQGNSA. This CDR3 region has 16 residues. J was trimmed by 6 bases and V by 5 bases; bases with no gene match: 11. CDR3 residues: CASSIPGGGRANEQFF. The CDR3 nucleotides read TGTGCCAGCAGCATACCGGGGGGCGGGAGGGCCAATGAGCAGTTCTTC.

This clonotype was seen ten or more times. The gene calls are TRBV30 and TRBJ2-7, with D uncertain. Deletions cut 0 bases from V and 3 bases from J, with 9 bases between. This CDR3 has 13 residues. Germline V gene sequence: CDR1 GTSNPN, CDR2 SVGIG (reference sequence). This chain's CDR3 is CAWSVQINYEQYF. CDR3 nucleotide sequence: TGTGCCTGGAGTGTCCAGATAAACTACGAGCAGTACTTC.

The chain uses TRBV6-2 or TRBV6-3 and TRBJ2-7; 9 bases agree with TRBD1. The CDR3 loop spans 12 amino acids. CDR1 and CDR2 (germline): MNHEY, SVGEGT. After removal of 6 bases from V and 5 bases from J, the junction contained 2 bases not matched to a gene. CDR3 DNA: TGTGCCAGCAGAGGGGACAGGGACGAGCAGTACGTC. It is translated as CASRGDRDEQYV.

There are a few counts of this clonotype. The V and J genes are TRBV19 and TRBJ1-5; TRBD1 matches at 7 bases. This CDR3 is built from 13 residues. Germline loops: CDR1 LNHDA, CDR2 SQIVND (reference sequence). Trimming cost V 4 bases and J 3 bases; bases outside gene matches: 0. CDR3 residues: CASSKGANQPQHF. The CDR3 region has the DNA TGTGCCAGTAGTAAGGGGGCCAATCAGCCCCAGCATTTT.

This clonotype was observed at least ten times. The gene calls are TRBV12-3 or TRBV12-4 and TRBJ2-3; TRBD2 matches at 13 bases. There are 16 residues in the CDR3. Losses at the gene ends were 6 bases for V and 5 bases for J; bases not matched to a gene: 8. CDR3 sequence (DNA): TGTGCCAGCAGACCCGGGACTAGCGGGAACTTAGATACGCAGTATTTT. This codes for CASRPGTSGNLDTQYF.

The chain couples TRBV7-9 to TRBJ1-1; no clear D gene. CDR1 is SEHNR and CDR2 is FQNEAQ in the germline V gene (reference sequence). This CDR3 comprises 14 residues. V lost 5 bases, J lost 1 base, and 11 bases lay in between. Here the CDR3 reads CASSPLFTNTEAFF. The CDR3 DNA sequence: TGTGCCAGCAGCCCCCTTTTCACGAACACTGAAGCTTTCTTT.

This clonotype has just one count. The V call is TRBV6-2 or TRBV6-3, the J call TRBJ2-7, with D uncertain. CDR1 MNHEY and CDR2 SVGEGT come from the germline V gene. V was pared by 0 bases and J by 3 bases, with 12 bases between. The CDR3 is 15 residues long. The CDR3 region has the DNA TGTGCCAGCAGTTACTCGACCTATCTCAGCTACGAGCAGTACTTC. It encodes CASSYSTYLSYEQYF.

This clonotype showed up many times. The V gene is TRBV12-3 or TRBV12-4, the J gene TRBJ1-1; weak D call: TRBD1 (5 bases). Trimming left V 2 bases short and J 1 base short, with 11 bases between. This CDR3 spans 15 amino acids. CDR3 loop: CASSLPGHRNTEAFF. The CDR3 nucleotides read TGTGCCAGCAGTTTACCAGGACACAGGAACACTGAAGCTTTCTTT.